The sequence of this T cell receptor beta chain was determined in a study of blood T cell repertoires in COVID-19. As for the study in general: The samples span acute and convalescent COVID-19 from the United States, Italy and Spain.

The authors' processing: By means of reference gene primer amplification, nucleated cell counts were estimated. Libraries were prepared by immunoSEQ multiplex PCR; TCRdb keeps only in-frame clonotypes and omits some of them. The V and J calls and clone size come from that table; D and trimming were worked out from the DNA. This sample yields about 180,000 clones, of which about 75% are seen a single time; more than 25% belongs to the top ten. Germline V gene sequence: CDR1 SEHNR, CDR2 FQNEAQ (reference sequence). With 2 bases removed from V and 4 bases from J, the gap between germline ends came to 11 bases. This CDR3 is 15 amino acids long.

The source of this sequence is a woman in her 70s with acute or convalescent COVID-19. The V gene is TRBV7-9, the J gene TRBJ2-2; D gene uncertain. Material for sequencing was peripheral blood. Here the CDR3 reads CASSLLRVFTGELFF. CDR3 DNA: TGTGCCAGCAGCTTATTGAGAGTTTTCACCGGGGAGCTGTTTTTT.